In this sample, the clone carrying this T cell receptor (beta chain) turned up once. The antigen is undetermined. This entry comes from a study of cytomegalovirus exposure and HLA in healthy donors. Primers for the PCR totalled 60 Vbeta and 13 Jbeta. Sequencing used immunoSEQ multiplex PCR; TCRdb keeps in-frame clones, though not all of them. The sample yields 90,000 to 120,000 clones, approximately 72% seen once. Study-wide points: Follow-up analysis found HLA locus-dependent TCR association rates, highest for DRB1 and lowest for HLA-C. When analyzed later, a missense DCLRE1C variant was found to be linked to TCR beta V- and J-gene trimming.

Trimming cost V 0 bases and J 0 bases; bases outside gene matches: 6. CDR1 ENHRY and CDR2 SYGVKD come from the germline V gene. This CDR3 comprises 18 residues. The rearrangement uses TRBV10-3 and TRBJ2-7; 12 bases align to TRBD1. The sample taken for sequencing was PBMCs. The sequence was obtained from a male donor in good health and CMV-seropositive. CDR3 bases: TGTGCCATCAGTGAGTCGGGACAGGGGGCCACCTTCTCCTACGAGCAGTACTTC. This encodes CAISESGQGATFSYEQYF.